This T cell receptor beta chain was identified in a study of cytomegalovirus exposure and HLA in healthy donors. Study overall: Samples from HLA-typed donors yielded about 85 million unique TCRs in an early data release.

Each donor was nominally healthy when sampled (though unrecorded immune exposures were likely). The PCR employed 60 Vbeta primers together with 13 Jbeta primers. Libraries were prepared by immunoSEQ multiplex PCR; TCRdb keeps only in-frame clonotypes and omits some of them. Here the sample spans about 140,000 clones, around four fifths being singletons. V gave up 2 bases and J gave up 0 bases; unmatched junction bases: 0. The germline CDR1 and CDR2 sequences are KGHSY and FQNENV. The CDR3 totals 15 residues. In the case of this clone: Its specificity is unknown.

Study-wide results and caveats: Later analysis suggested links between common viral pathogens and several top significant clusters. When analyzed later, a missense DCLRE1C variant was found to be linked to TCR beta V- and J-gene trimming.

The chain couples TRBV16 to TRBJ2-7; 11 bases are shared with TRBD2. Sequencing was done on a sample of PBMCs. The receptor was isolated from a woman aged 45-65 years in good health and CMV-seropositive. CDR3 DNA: TGTGCCAGCAGCCAAACTAGCGGGAGCTCCTACGAGCAGTACTTC. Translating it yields CASSQTSGSSYEQYF. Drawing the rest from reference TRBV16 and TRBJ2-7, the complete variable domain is GEEVAQTPKHLVRGEGQKAKLYCAPIKGHSYVFWYQQVLKNEFKFLISFQNENVFDETGMPKERFSAKCLPNSPCSLEIQATKLEDSAVYFCASSQTSGSSYEQYFGPGTRLTVT.